These 26 T cell receptor beta chains originate from one sample sequenced in a study of OX40 agonist ivuxolimab in advanced cancers. The method was immunoSEQ multiplex PCR; TCRdb's version includes in-frame clones alone and lacks a portion of them. The sample carries around 80,000 clones, 65% to 90% recorded once. Material: CD4+ or CD8+ T cells sorted from blood, obtained in a trial of the OX40 agonist ivuxolimab. The source of these receptors is an adult with an advanced solid tumor such as melanoma, head and neck, liver or kidney cancer.

The chain combines TRBV5-4 with TRBJ2-5; D call uncertain. Germline V CDR1 and CDR2: SGHNT, YYREEE (reference sequence). The CDR3 contains 13 residues. Trimming removed 0 bases from V and 5 bases from J, with 8 bases in between. The CDR3 DNA is TGTGCCAGCAGCTTGGACGGTCTGGAGACCCAGTACTTC. The encoded protein is CASSLDGLETQYF.

This clone was seen just once. The J gene is TRBJ2-3, the V gene TRBV29-1; perhaps TRBD2 as D (6 bases). V lost 3 bases, J lost 6 bases, and 10 bases lay in between. The CDR3 loop spans 12 amino acids. CDR1 is SQVTM and CDR2 is ANQGSEA in the germline V gene. DNA of the CDR3: TGCAGCGTTGACAGCGGAGGGGATACGCAGTATTTT. Its protein product is CSVDSGGDTQYF.

The chain carries TRBV18 and TRBJ1-4, with D uncertain. With 6 bases removed from V and 0 bases from J, the gap between germline ends came to 5 bases. Germline V gives CDR1 KGHSH, CDR2 LQKENI. CDR3 length: 13 amino acids. This CDR3 reads CASSLTTNEKLFF. DNA for the CDR3: TGTGCCAGCTCCCTCACAACTAATGAAAAACTGTTTTTT.

A single count supports this clone. The V gene is TRBV9, the J gene TRBJ2-5; 13 bases align to TRBD2. The V gene's germline CDR1 is SGDLS and CDR2 YYNGEE. V shed 5 bases, J shed 5 bases, and the junction held 6 bases outside the gene matches. The CDR3 loop spans 15 amino acids. The CDR3 DNA reads TGTGCCAGCAGTACTAGCGGGGGGGCCGTGGAGACCCAGTACTTC. Protein product: CASSTSGGAVETQYF. Variable domain in full (rest from reference TRBV9 and TRBJ2-5): DSGVTQTPKHLITATGQRVTLRCSPRSGDLSVYWYQQSLDQGLQFLIQYYNGEERAKGNILERFSAQQFPDLHSELNLSSLELGDSALYFCASSTSGGAVETQYFGPGTRLLVL.

The rearrangement joins TRBV7-2 to TRBJ2-7, with TRBD2 identical over 8 bases. The CDR3 covers 14 residues. V trimming: 7 bases; J trimming: 4 bases; junction bases outside the gene matches: 9. The V gene's germline CDR1 is SGHTA and CDR2 FQGNSA. In nucleotides, the CDR3 is TGTGCCAGCACCTCGGGGACTAGGACTTACGAGCAGTACTTC. Its protein product is CASTSGTRTYEQYF.

The V gene is TRBV7-2, the J gene TRBJ1-5, with D maybe TRBD1 (5 bases). The CDR3 extends over 14 amino acids. V lost 5 bases and J lost 2, with 10 bases in between. Looked up from germline, CDR1 is SGHTA and CDR2 is FQGNSA. The CDR3 loop is CASSPRDGNQPQHF. For the CDR3, the DNA is TGTGCCAGCAGCCCCCGGGACGGCAATCAGCCCCAGCATTTT.

The chain recombines TRBV6-5 with TRBJ1-1, with TRBD1 identical over 7 bases. J lost 3 bases, V lost 4 bases, and 5 bases had no gene match. This CDR3 is 14 amino acids long. The germline V gene has CDR1 MNHEY and CDR2 SVGAGI. In DNA form, the CDR3 reads TGTGCCAGCAGTTCCCCGACAGGGTACACTGAAGCTTTCTTT. It encodes CASSSPTGYTEAFF.

The chain couples TRBV5-5 to TRBJ2-2; TRBD1 aligns across 8 bases. The CDR3 runs to 14 residues. Germline CDR1 SGHKS, CDR2 YYEKEE (reference sequence). The V and J ends lost 4 bases and 6 bases, in that order; junction bases with no gene match: 5. CDR3 DNA sequence: TGTGCCAGCAGCCCTGGACAGGGCGCCGGGGAGCTGTTTTTT. It codes for CASSPGQGAGELFF.

This chain uses TRBV6-1 with TRBJ2-7; TRBD1 might be the D (5 bases). The CDR3 is 14 residues long. The germline V gene has CDR1 MNHNS and CDR2 SASEGT. The V end was cut by 5 bases, the J end by 3 bases, with 14 bases between. The CDR3 DNA follows: TGTGCCAGCAGTCGAGGAGACAGCCACTACGAGCAGTACTTC. Its translation: CASSRGDSHYEQYF.

The chain combines TRBV13 with TRBJ2-7; no firm D call. From germline, CDR1 is PRHDT and CDR2 FYEKMQ (reference sequence). The CDR3 extends over 12 amino acids. V was trimmed by 4 bases and J by 3 bases, leaving 7 bases between them. CDR3 in DNA: TGTGCCAGCAGCTCCTTATACTACGAGCAGTACTTC. This gives the protein CASSSLYYEQYF.

The chain employs TRBV11-2 and TRBJ2-2, with D tentatively TRBD1 or TRBD2 (5 bases each). The CDR3 runs to 16 residues. Trimming stripped 4 bases from V and 0 bases from J, with 12 bases between. Per the germline V gene, CDR1 is SGHAT and CDR2 is FQNNGV. CDR3 in amino acids: CASSSRGSANTGELFF. For the CDR3, the DNA is TGTGCCAGCAGCTCCCGGGGCTCCGCGAACACCGGGGAGCTGTTTTTT.

The chain combines TRBV2 with TRBJ1-3; D remains unclear. Between the trimmed V and J ends, which lost 8 bases and 2 bases, there was a span of 13 bases. The CDR3 totals 14 residues. CDR1 and CDR2 (germline): SNHLY, FYNNEI. Here the CDR3 DNA reads TGTGCCAGCCATGGGGAGCCGGCTGGAAACACCATATATTTT. It encodes CASHGEPAGNTIYF.

V is TRBV7-2 and J is TRBJ1-2; 9 nucleotides line up with TRBD1. Germline lookup yields CDR1 SGHTA and CDR2 FQGNSA. CDR3 size: 15 residues. V shed 1 base and J 10 bases; nucleotides not matched to a gene: 10. The CDR3 spells CASSLVGGTGYNYTF. The CDR3 coding sequence is TGTGCCAGCAGCTTAGTCGGTGGGACAGGGTATAACTACACCTTC.

V usage is TRBV9 and J usage is TRBJ2-7, with a weak D call TRBD1 (6 bases). CDR3 length: 15 amino acids. V was pared by 6 bases and J by 6 bases, with 22 bases between. Germline V gives CDR1 SGDLS, CDR2 YYNGEE. The CDR3 DNA reads TGTGCCAGCACCCCCCAGGGGCAGCCGTTAACCGAGCAGTACTTC. Protein: CASTPQGQPLTEQYF. The variable domain in full, completed from reference TRBV9 and TRBJ2-7, reads DSGVTQTPKHLITATGQRVTLRCSPRSGDLSVYWYQQSLDQGLQFLIQYYNGEERAKGNILERFSAQQFPDLHSELNLSSLELGDSALYFCASTPQGQPLTEQYFGPGTRLTVT.

The chain employs TRBV18 and TRBJ1-5, with D unresolved. From germline, CDR1 is KGHSH and CDR2 LQKENI. V was shortened by 3 bases and J by 7 bases, with 13 bases between the two germline ends. This CDR3 has 14 amino acids. The CDR3 coding sequence is TGTGCCAGCTCACCCTCCGTGACGGAACAGCCCCAGCATTTT. Translation gives CASSPSVTEQPQHF.

In this sample, this clone turned up a few times. The chain carries TRBV7-2 and TRBJ2-5; 7 bases match TRBD1. This CDR3 is 15 amino acids long. Losses at the gene ends were 3 bases for V and 2 bases for J; bases not matched to a gene: 6. CDR1 is SGHTA and CDR2 is FQGNSA in the germline V gene. Written as DNA, the CDR3 is TGTGCCAGCAGCTTCACAGGGGAGAGGCAAGAGACCCAGTACTTC. It translates to CASSFTGERQETQYF.

This chain uses TRBV15 with TRBJ1-2; D is unclear. The CDR3 extends over 15 amino acids. Trimming removed 1 base from V and 0 bases from J, with 9 bases in between. Germline-derived CDR1 and CDR2 are LNHNV and YYDKDF (reference sequence). In DNA form, the CDR3 reads TGTGCCACCAGCAGAGCTGACAAAACTAACTATGGCTACACCTTC. It codes for CATSRADKTNYGYTF.

V is TRBV6-6 and J is TRBJ1-5; D gene ambiguous. Germline-derived CDR1 and CDR2 are MNHNY and SVGAGI (reference sequence). V dropped 7 bases and J dropped 4 bases, with 14 bases sitting between them. The CDR3 has 14 residues. CDR3: CASNGQVGNQPQHF. As DNA, the CDR3 is TGTGCCAGCAATGGCCAGGTGGGAAATCAGCCCCAGCATTTT.

The rearrangement uses TRBV30 and TRBJ2-3, with a weak D call TRBD1 (5 bases). The CDR3 extends over 14 amino acids. CDR1 and CDR2 from the germline V gene are GTSNPN and SVGIG (reference sequence). V was trimmed by 0 bases and J by 5 bases, leaving 12 bases between them. This CDR3 is CAWSVRRQGDTQYF. The CDR3 DNA follows: TGTGCCTGGAGTGTACGAAGGCAGGGAGATACGCAGTATTTT.

The table lists this clone with a few counts. The J gene is TRBJ2-1, the V gene TRBV5-1; 12 bases are shared with TRBD2. The CDR3 is made up of 16 amino acids. V lost 4 bases, J lost 3 bases, and 5 bases stayed unmatched. Germline CDR1 is SGHRS and CDR2 is YFSETQ. Written as DNA, the CDR3 is TGCGCCAGCAGCCCGACTAGCGGGGGACACTACAATGAGCAGTTCTTC. Translated, it gives CASSPTSGGHYNEQFF. Combining the CDR3 with reference TRBV5-1 and TRBJ2-1 gives the whole variable domain KAGVTQTPRYLIKTRGQQVTLSCSPISGHRSVSWYQQTPGQGLQFLFEYFSETQRNKGNFPGRFSGRQFSNSRSEMNVSTLELGDSALYLCASSPTSGGHYNEQFFGPGTRLTVL.

The chain links TRBV6-5 to TRBJ1-5; maybe TRBD1 (5 bases). This CDR3 comprises 14 residues. Germline lookup yields CDR1 MNHEY and CDR2 SVGAGI. The V end was cut by 5 bases, the J end by 0 bases, with 8 bases between. In DNA form, the CDR3 reads TGTGCCAGCAGTCGACAGTATAGCAATCAGCCCCAGCATTTT. Amino acids: CASSRQYSNQPQHF.

J is TRBJ2-3 and V is TRBV4-3; 12 nucleotides match TRBD2. J gave up 0 bases and V 6 bases, and 10 bases lay outside the gene matches. The germline gives CDR1 LGHNA, CDR2 YSLEER. The CDR3 runs to 18 residues. DNA for the CDR3: TGCGCCAGCAGACTCGGACTAGCGGGGTCACCAAGCACAGATACGCAGTATTTT. It specifies CASRLGLAGSPSTDTQYF.

The rearrangement joins TRBV11-2 to TRBJ1-1; possible D gene TRBD1, 5 bases. The V end was cut by 3 bases, the J end by 2 bases, with 16 bases between. The CDR3 sequence is 16 residues long. The germline V gene has CDR1 SGHAT and CDR2 FQNNGV. DNA for the CDR3: TGTGCCAGCAGCTTTTTTCGGGGCAGCTCCAACACTGAAGCTTTCTTT. It encodes CASSFFRGSSNTEAFF.

This rearrangement joins TRBV6-1 to TRBJ1-2, with 12 bases aligning to TRBD1. V lost 1 base and J lost 8; bases outside the gene matches: 5. The CDR3 has 15 residues. Germline V gene sequence: CDR1 MNHNS, CDR2 SASEGT. The CDR3 spells CASSEGGQGAGGYTF. The CDR3 DNA reads TGTGCCAGCAGTGAAGGGGGACAGGGGGCCGGAGGCTACACCTTC.

The sample holds one count of this clone. As DNA, the CDR3 is TGTGCCAGCAGCTCCTCCGGACAGTATTCGGTTACCTTC. Translation: CASSSSGQYSVTF. The chain uses TRBV7-2 and TRBJ1-2, with TRBD1 as a possible D gene (6 bases). The CDR3 runs to 13 residues. The ends were cut back, 4 bases at V and 14 bases at J, with 20 bases in the middle. In germline, CDR1 is SGHTA, CDR2 FQGNSA.

This clone occurred a few times. This sequence joins TRBV30 and TRBJ1-1; 10 nucleotides line up with TRBD1. V was clipped by 5 bases and J by 5 bases; unmatched bases: 8. This CDR3 contains 14 residues. Germline values: CDR1 GTSNPN, CDR2 SVGIG (reference sequence). The CDR3 here is CAWGKGQGYTEAFF. In nucleotides, the CDR3 is TGTGCCTGGGGAAAGGGACAGGGGTATACTGAAGCTTTCTTT.